The text below deals with one T cell receptor beta chain. Its antigen is unidentified. Separation from the approximately 660-subject first cohort characterized the roughly 120-subject validation cohort, to which the donors belonged. The data originate from a study of cytomegalovirus exposure and HLA in healthy donors. TCRdb's table, derived via immunoSEQ multiplex PCR, lists solely in-frame clones and lacks some. The data hold some 250,000 clones, with about 92% observed a single time. Broader study findings: Cytomegalovirus status, reportedly, was diagnosed with high specificity and sensitivity by the classifier. Cytomegalovirus association was assigned to approximately 180 TCR beta chains. In the 90 to 150 validation repertoires, just under 95% of cluster scores exceeded 0, per a later analysis.

V gave up 0 bases and J gave up 3 bases, with 3 bases separating them. The CDR3 length is 12 residues. The germline gives CDR1 SGHAT, CDR2 FQNNGV. The origin of this receptor is a woman in her twenties or thirties in good health and CMV-seronegative. J is TRBJ2-7 and V is TRBV11-2; D gene ambiguous. What was sequenced was PBMCs. CDR3 loop: CASSLEFYEQYF. The CDR3, as DNA: TGTGCCAGCAGCTTAGAGTTCTACGAGCAGTACTTC. The full variable domain, in which reference TRBV11-2 and TRBJ2-7 provide the parts outside the CDR3, is EAGVAQSPRYKIIEKRQSVAFWCNPISGHATLYWYQQILGQGPKLLIQFQNNGVVDDSQLPKDRFSAERLKGVDSTLKIQPAKLEDSAVYLCASSLEFYEQYFGPGTRLTVT.